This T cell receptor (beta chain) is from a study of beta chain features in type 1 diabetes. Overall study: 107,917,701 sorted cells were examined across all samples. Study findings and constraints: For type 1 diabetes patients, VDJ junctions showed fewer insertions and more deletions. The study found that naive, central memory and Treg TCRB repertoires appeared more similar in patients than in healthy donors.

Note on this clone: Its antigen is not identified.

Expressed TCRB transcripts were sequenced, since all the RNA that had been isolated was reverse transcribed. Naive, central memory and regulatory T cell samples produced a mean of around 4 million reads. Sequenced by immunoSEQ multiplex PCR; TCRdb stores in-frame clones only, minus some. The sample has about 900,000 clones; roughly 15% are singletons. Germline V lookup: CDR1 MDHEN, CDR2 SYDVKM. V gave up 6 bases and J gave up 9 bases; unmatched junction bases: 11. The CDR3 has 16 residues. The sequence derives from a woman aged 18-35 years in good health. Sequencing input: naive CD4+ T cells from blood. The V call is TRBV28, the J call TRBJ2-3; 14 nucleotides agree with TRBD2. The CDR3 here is CASRTGTSGGRGTQYF. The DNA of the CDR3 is TGTGCCAGCAGAACCGGGACTAGCGGGGGCCGGGGGACGCAGTATTTT.